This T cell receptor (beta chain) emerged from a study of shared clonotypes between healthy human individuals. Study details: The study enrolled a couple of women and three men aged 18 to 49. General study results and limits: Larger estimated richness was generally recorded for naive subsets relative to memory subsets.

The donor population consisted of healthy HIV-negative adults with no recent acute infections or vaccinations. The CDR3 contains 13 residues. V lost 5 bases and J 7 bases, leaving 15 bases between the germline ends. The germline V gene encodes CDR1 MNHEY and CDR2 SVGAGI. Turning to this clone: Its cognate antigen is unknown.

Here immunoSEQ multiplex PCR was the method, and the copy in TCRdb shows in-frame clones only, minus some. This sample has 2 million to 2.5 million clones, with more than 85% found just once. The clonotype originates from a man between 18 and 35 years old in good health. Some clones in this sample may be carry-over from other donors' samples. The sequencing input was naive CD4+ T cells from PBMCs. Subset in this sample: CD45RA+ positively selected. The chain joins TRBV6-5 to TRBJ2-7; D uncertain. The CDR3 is CASSPPPLLEQYF. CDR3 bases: TGTGCCAGCAGTCCCCCCCCACTACTTGAGCAGTACTTC.